This entry lists 32 T cell receptor beta chains sequenced from one sample in a study of tumor-infiltrating lymphocytes in primary liver carcinoma. Both RNA and DNA were isolated together from around 20-30 mg of bulk tissue that had not been sorted. Production of TCR beta cDNA used 400 to 600 ng total RNA together with a constant-region primer. Nested multiplex PCR, run for three rounds with slightly modified ARM-PCR, yielded TCR beta libraries. The study ran its first two PCR rounds for around 9 cycles each, using TRBV1-TRBV30 forward primers and a C-beta reverse primer. TCRdb reprocessed the multiplex PCR reads via MiXCR and lists one record per CDR3 protein. The data contain about 100,000 distinct CDR3 sequences, under 70% of them seen just once; the ten biggest clones take up more than 10%. Sequencing was performed on liver tumor tissue from sampling region 2. As for subset: tumor region T2, inferior pole. The receptors come from a woman aged 55-69 years with primary liver carcinoma and hepatitis B virus infection.

The chain carries TRBV5-1 and TRBJ1-4, with D tentatively TRBD1 (5 bases). Trimming left V 4 bases short and J 7 bases short, with 17 bases between. Germline CDR1 SGHRS, CDR2 YFSETQ. The CDR3 totals 15 residues. CDR3 in amino acids: CASSTTGGKGEKLFF. CDR3 nucleotides: TGCGCCAGCAGCACCACCGGGGGGAAGGGTGAAAAACTGTTTTTT.

This clonotype was detected once. Its ends do not fully match the called genes, so a read error is possible. The V call is TRBV6-1, the J call TRBJ1-6; tentatively, D is TRBD1 (5 bases). CDR1 is MNHNS, CDR2 SASEGT, per germline. The CDR3 runs 14 residues. In nucleotides, the CDR3 is TGTACCAGCAGTGAAGAAGGGTTCGGAGGGACCCTCCAGTTT. Its translation is CTSSEEGFGGTLQF.

Within the sample, this clonotype is medium-sized. V usage is TRBV11-2 and J usage is TRBJ2-1, with unresolved D. Germline V lookup: CDR1 SGHAT, CDR2 FQNNGV. Trimming left V 3 bases short and J 9 bases short, with 12 bases between. This CDR3 spans 13 amino acids. The CDR3 nucleotides are TGTGCCAGCAGCTTGGCACTTAGGACTGAGCAGTTCTTC. Protein sequence: CASSLALRTEQFF.

This clonotype came up many times. CDR3 sequence reads: CSVDGVDGANVLTF. The CDR3 DNA is TGCAGCGTTGACGGCGTGGATGGGGCCAACGTCCTGACTTTC. The chain combines TRBV29-1 with TRBJ2-6, with D uncertain. Trimming left V 3 bases short and J 3 bases short, with 9 bases between. The V gene's germline CDR1 is SQVTM and CDR2 ANQGSEA. The CDR3 consists of 14 residues.

This clonotype has only a few counts. This may be a read error: a much more frequent sequence differs by one nucleotide. CDR3 nucleotides: TGCAGCGTTGAAGGGGTCGGCGGGGAGAACTCCTACAATGAGCAGTTCTTC. Protein product: CSVEGVGGENSYNEQFF. The rearrangement links TRBV29-1 to TRBJ2-1; D perhaps matches TRBD2 (6 bases). This CDR3 is 17 amino acids long. Germline V CDR1 and CDR2: SQVTM, ANQGSEA. The V and J ends lost 1 base and 0 bases respectively, with 16 bases between them.

This clonotype was seen ten or more times. The chain couples TRBV13 to TRBJ1-6; 11 bases are a match to TRBD1. Germline trimming cut 5 bases from V and 8 bases from J; bases unmatched to any gene: 5. Germline loops: CDR1 PRHDT, CDR2 FYEKMQ (reference sequence). This CDR3 is 15 amino acids long. The CDR3 nucleotides are TGTGCCAGCAGCGCGGACAGGGGGCAGGATTCACCCCTCCACTTT. Protein sequence: CASSADRGQDSPLHF.

Turning to this clonotype: A junction boundary mismatches the germline segment, possibly from a read error. J is TRBJ1-1 and V is TRBV11-3; tentative D call: TRBD1 (5 bases). This CDR3 spans 13 amino acids. CDR1 SGHNT and CDR2 YENEEA come from the germline V gene. This CDR3 reads CASIHGRVIEASF. CDR3 sequence (DNA): TGTGCCAGCATCCATGGCAGGGTTATTGAAGCTTCCTTT.

The chain carries TRBV11-2 and TRBJ2-3; D remains ambiguous. This CDR3 has 14 residues. The germline V gene encodes CDR1 SGHAT and CDR2 FQNNGV. Trimming took off 7 bases at V and 4 bases at J, with 15 bases between the two ends. The CDR3, as DNA: TGTGCCAGCAACCATGGGCTAAGCGCAGATACGCAGTATTTT. Translated: CASNHGLSADTQYF. Using reference TRBV11-2 and TRBJ2-3 for the parts outside the CDR3, the full variable domain is EAGVAQSPRYKIIEKRQSVAFWCNPISGHATLYWYQQILGQGPKLLIQFQNNGVVDDSQLPKDRFSAERLKGVDSTLKIQPAKLEDSAVYLCASNHGLSADTQYFGPGTRLTVL.

As for this clonotype: The conserved phenylalanine or tryptophan normally closing the CDR3 is absent here, so this likely arose from a read error. The chain is built from TRBV6-1 and TRBJ1-1; 8 bases are shared with TRBD1. Germline V gene lookup returns CDR1 MNHNS and CDR2 SASEGT. CDR3 length: 12 amino acids. The V gene end was trimmed by 10 bases and the J gene end by 10 bases; junction bases not matched to a gene: 11. CDR3 sequence reads: CATRVLQGGAFS. CDR3 DNA sequence: TGTGCCACCAGGGTACTACAGGGGGGAGCTTTCTCT.

In the case of this clonotype: An end of the junction differs from the germline gene, which may be a read error. The V call is TRBV6-4, the J call TRBJ2-2; 7 bases line up with TRBD1. The CDR3 is 13 amino acids. The germline V gene encodes CDR1 MRHNA and CDR2 SNTAGT. CDR3 nucleotides: TGTGCCAGCGGTGACAGGGACACCGGGGAGCTGTTTTTT. Its translation: CASGDRDTGELFF.

Points on this clonotype: Mismatch with germline at one junction end may stem from a read error. The chain has TRBV11-2 and TRBJ2-3; D gene unclear. CDR3 size: 15 residues. In germline, CDR1 is SGHAT, CDR2 FQNNGV. CDR3 protein: CASSFGLGRKDTRYF. For the CDR3, the DNA is TGCGCCAGCAGCTTCGGATTAGGACGCAAAGATACGCGGTATTTT.

As for this clonotype: Possible read error: a much larger clone is one base away. V and J are TRBV7-9 and TRBJ2-5, with 7 bases aligning to TRBD1. The germline CDR1 and CDR2 sequences are SEHNR and FQNEAQ (reference sequence). The CDR3 length is 15 residues. The CDR3 here is CANSRGSVGEETQYF. CDR3 DNA: TGTGCCAACAGCAGGGGGAGTGTCGGGGAGGAGACCCAGTACTTC.

For this clonotype: Being one base from a much bigger clone, this may be a read error. V and J are TRBV5-4 and TRBJ2-2; 8 bases fit TRBD2. Per germline, CDR1 SGHNT and CDR2 YYREEE (reference sequence). Trimming at V came to 5 bases and at J to 1 base, leaving 1 base not matched to a gene. CDR3 size: 14 residues. CDR3 sequence reads: CASRLAENTGELFF. DNA for the CDR3: TGTGCCAGCAGACTAGCGGAGAACACCGGGGAGCTGTTTTTT.

On this clonotype: Because the CDR3 is missing its conserved closing phenylalanine or tryptophan, this is likely a read error. The chain employs TRBV6-6 and TRBJ1-5; 7 nucleotides agree with TRBD1. Germline V gene data show CDR1 as MNHNY and CDR2 as SVGAGI (reference sequence). The CDR3 loop spans 14 amino acids. In nucleotides, the CDR3 is TGTGCCGGCAGTTACGACAGGGCGGATCAGCCCCAGCATCTT. Protein: CAGSYDRADQPQHL.

Regarding this clonotype: The CDR3 does not end in the conserved phenylalanine or tryptophan, so this is likely a read error. The DNA is omitted, as the CDR3 cannot be located on it reliably, and the CDR3 follows TCRdb's listing. The rearrangement uses TRBV6-1 and TRBJ1-2; the DNA was not compared with TRBD1, the D call given in the table. The CDR3 length is 12 residues, termini included. The germline V gene encodes CDR1 MNHNS and CDR2 SASEGT. CDR3 amino acids: CASGNPGVGYAL.

Turning to this clonotype: Possible read error: a much larger clone is one base away. V is TRBV28 and J is TRBJ2-4; a weak D match, TRBD2 (7 bases). The ends were cut back, 6 bases at V and 7 bases at J, with 16 bases in the middle. The germline gives CDR1 MDHEN, CDR2 SYDVKM. The CDR3 is 14 amino acids. CDR3 DNA sequence: TGTGCCAGCAGACCCACGGGGGGCGCGAACATTCAGTACTTC. It translates to CASRPTGGANIQYF.

This clonotype was seen ten or more times. CDR3 loop: CASSSQAGARSGANVLTF. The DNA for the CDR3 is TGTGCCAGCAGTTCCCAAGCGGGAGCGCGCTCTGGGGCCAACGTCCTGACTTTC. The chain recombines TRBV6-5 with TRBJ2-6; 8 nucleotides line up with TRBD2. Germline values: CDR1 MNHEY, CDR2 SVGAGI. This CDR3 is 18 amino acids long. V shed 4 bases and J 0 bases; nucleotides not matched to a gene: 8.

Worth noting for this clonotype: Without the conserved terminal phenylalanine or tryptophan, this CDR3 likely stems from a read error. The chain carries TRBV7-9 and TRBJ1-4, with D possibly TRBD1 on 6 matching bases. V gave up 10 bases and J gave up 7 bases, with 19 bases separating them. The CDR3 totals 14 residues. Germline lookup yields CDR1 SEHNR and CDR2 FQNEAQ (reference sequence). This chain's CDR3 is CATIDSGQLEKLFL. In DNA form, the CDR3 reads TGTGCCACCATAGATTCAGGACAGCTTGAAAAACTGTTTTTG.

This clonotype appeared many times. The CDR3 DNA sequence: TGTGCCGGACAAAAGGACTCCTACGAGCAGTACTTC. Translated, it gives CAGQKDSYEQYF. This chain joins TRBV2 and TRBJ2-7; weak D call: TRBD1 (5 bases). V was trimmed by 11 bases and J by 0 bases, leaving 11 bases between them. Germline V CDR1 and CDR2: SNHLY, FYNNEI. This CDR3 spans 12 amino acids.

In its sample, this clonotype was seen a few times. The chain recombines TRBV5-1 with TRBJ1-2; no firm D call. The germline CDR1 and CDR2 sequences are SGHRS and YFSETQ. The length of the CDR3 is 12 residues. Trimming removed 8 bases from V and 6 bases from J, with 14 bases in between. CDR3 DNA: TGCGCCAGTAGCCGAGATTCACATGGCTACACCTTC. Protein sequence: CASSRDSHGYTF.

The V call is TRBV28, the J call TRBJ1-1; maybe TRBD1 (5 bases). Germline V CDR1 and CDR2: MDHEN, SYDVKM. V lost 10 bases and J lost 5, with 17 bases in between. The CDR3 spans 13 residues. The CDR3 DNA sequence: TGTGCCATCAGAGAAAACGGGGGGACTGAAGCTTTCTTT. Amino acids: CAIRENGGTEAFF.

Of note for this clonotype: At one end the junction does not follow the germline gene, possibly because of a read error. The CDR3 DNA sequence: TGCAGCGTTCAGGATAGCTACATTGAGCAGTTCTTC. Translated, it gives CSVQDSYIEQFF. The J gene is TRBJ2-1, the V gene TRBV29-1; D not certain. This CDR3 has 12 amino acids. Looked up from germline, CDR1 is SQVTM and CDR2 is ANQGSEA.

This clonotype was counted only a few times. V and J are TRBV5-1 and TRBJ2-1; 9 bases line up with TRBD2. CDR3 size: 16 residues. CDR1 is SGHRS and CDR2 is YFSETQ in the germline V gene. J lost 8 bases, V lost 4 bases, and 13 bases had no gene match. The CDR3 bases are TGCGCCAGCAGCCCCCGTAAGGGACTAGCTGTCTATGAGCAGTTCTTC. It is translated as CASSPRKGLAVYEQFF. Full variable domain (remainder filled in from reference TRBV5-1 and TRBJ2-1): KAGVTQTPRYLIKTRGQQVTLSCSPISGHRSVSWYQQTPGQGLQFLFEYFSETQRNKGNFPGRFSGRQFSNSRSEMNVSTLELGDSALYLCASSPRKGLAVYEQFFGPGTRLTVL.

This clonotype was seen at least ten times. The chain combines TRBV5-4 with TRBJ2-1, with a weak D call TRBD1 (6 bases). Germline assignment: CDR1 SGHNT and CDR2 YYREEE (reference sequence). V was pared by 4 bases and J by 9 bases, with 17 bases between. The CDR3 totals 14 residues. CDR3 bases: TGTGCCAGCAGCAAAAACAGGGATATTAGTGAGCAGTTCTTC. As protein: CASSKNRDISEQFF.

With respect to this clonotype: The missing conserved phenylalanine or tryptophan at the end of this CDR3 makes a read error likely. The J gene is TRBJ1-2, the V gene TRBV6-6, with TRBD1 matching over 10 bases. The trim removed 0 bases at V and 2 bases at J, leaving 6 bases unmatched. Germline V gene data show CDR1 as MNHNY and CDR2 as SVGAGI (reference sequence). The CDR3 loop spans 17 amino acids. The CDR3 DNA reads TGTGCCAGCAGTTACTCTTTGACAGGGGGCGCCAACTATGGCTACACCCTC. Translation: CASSYSLTGGANYGYTL.

The chain has TRBV11-3 and TRBJ2-3; D gene uncertain. Germline V gene data show CDR1 as SGHNT and CDR2 as YENEEA. There are 17 residues in the CDR3. V dropped 4 bases and J dropped 3 bases, with 20 bases sitting between them. The CDR3 sequence: CASSSSFRPLWTDTQYF. The CDR3 nucleotides are TGTGCCAGCAGCTCATCGTTTCGGCCTCTATGGACAGATACGCAGTATTTT.

By share, this clonotype ranks as medium-sized. The CDR3 sequence: CASSQAMGLNQPQHF. The CDR3 DNA sequence: TGCGCCAGCAGCCAAGCGATGGGGCTAAATCAGCCCCAGCATTTT. J is TRBJ1-5 and V is TRBV4-1, with a tentative D call TRBD1 (5 bases). Trimming pared 1 base from V and 4 bases from J, leaving 11 bases between. This CDR3 is 15 amino acids long. Germline lookup yields CDR1 MGHRA and CDR2 YSYEKL.

Note on this clonotype: With a much larger clone just one base away, this may be a read error. This chain links TRBV13 with TRBJ2-7; TRBD2 matches 13 bases. CDR1 PRHDT and CDR2 FYEKMQ come from the germline V gene (reference sequence). V shed 5 bases, J shed 2 bases, and the junction held 12 bases outside the gene matches. The CDR3 has 18 residues. CDR3 amino acids: CASSASVTSGRPPYEQYF. The CDR3 nucleotides are TGTGCCAGCAGCGCGTCCGTGACTAGCGGGAGGCCACCCTACGAGCAGTACTTC.

In its sample, this clonotype was seen a few times. This chain joins TRBV28 and TRBJ2-7; 9 bases are shared with TRBD2. This CDR3 is 19 amino acids long. Trimming removed 2 bases from V and 3 bases from J; junction bases left unmatched: 17. The germline gives CDR1 MDHEN, CDR2 SYDVKM. CDR3 nucleotides: TGTGCCAGCAGTTTAGGGAGTAGCGGGAGTGCCACGATGGTCTACGAGCAGTACTTC. Protein: CASSLGSSGSATMVYEQYF.

About this clonotype: Its ends do not fully match the called genes, so a read error is possible. This CDR3 is CANSTLLAISYNEQLF. DNA of the CDR3: TGTGCCAACAGCACCCTTCTAGCCATCTCCTACAATGAGCAGCTCTTC. The chain carries TRBV11-2 and TRBJ2-1, with D possibly matching TRBD2 (5 bases). The CDR3 is 16 residues long. Germline loops: CDR1 SGHAT, CDR2 FQNNGV.

A remark on this clonotype: Possible read error: a much larger clone is one base away. The CDR3 carries no conserved terminal phenylalanine or tryptophan, so it likely arises from a read error. The genes are TRBV12-3 or TRBV12-4 and TRBJ2-5; 12 bases are shared with TRBD2. The CDR3 is 15 amino acids. The V segment lost 5 bases and the J segment 3 bases; nucleotides outside the gene matches: 4. The CDR3 region is CASSDGLAGKETQYV. The DNA for the CDR3 is TGTGCCAGCAGTGACGGACTAGCGGGGAAAGAGACCCAGTACGTC.

This clonotype was counted only a few times. A junction end diverges from the germline sequence, so it may reflect a read error. This sequence joins TRBV10-2 and TRBJ2-7; D call uncertain. The CDR3 length is 14 residues. Per germline, CDR1 WSHSY and CDR2 SAAADI. CDR3 sequence reads: CAISVQSGSYEQYF. The CDR3 DNA follows: TGCGCCATCAGTGTACAAAGTGGGTCCTACGAGCAGTACTTC.